The TCR beta chain described here comes from a study of lymphopenia after photon versus proton radiotherapy. V lost 5 bases and J lost 3, with 14 bases in between. From germline, CDR1 is SGHVS and CDR2 FQNEAQ. The CDR3 consists of 15 residues. With regard to this clone: Its antigen is as yet unknown.

Profiling relied on immunoSEQ multiplex PCR, and the TCRdb table lists in-frame clones only, not all of them. Of around 26,000 clones in the sample, 65% to 85% were seen once. Study results and limitations: Under photons, naive T cells and diversity fell while effector/memory populations rose.

This specimen was peripheral blood, taken from a patient treated with proton-based radiotherapy. The V call is TRBV7-8, the J call TRBJ2-1; the D gene is possibly TRBD2 (6 bases). This clonotype originated in a woman in her 70s with pancreatic cancer. The CDR3: CASSLRLGNYNEQFF. CDR3 bases: TGTGCCAGCAGCCTACGACTAGGCAACTACAATGAGCAGTTCTTC.